This TCR beta chain came from a study of cytomegalovirus exposure and HLA in healthy donors. General study points: It emerged from a later analysis that several of the most significant clusters appeared to be linked to common viral pathogens.

The germline gives CDR1 MNHNS, CDR2 SASEGT. The CDR3 is 13 residues long. V shed 5 bases and J shed 4 bases, with 9 bases lying between them. The PCR was carried out with 60 Vbeta primers and 13 Jbeta primers. Data came from immunoSEQ multiplex PCR; TCRdb stores just in-frame clones and leaves some out. The repertoire table contains approximately 100,000 clones. Worth noting for this clone: Its antigen is currently unknown.

The sequencing input was PBMCs. The clonotype was recovered from a man aged 50 or older in good health and CMV-seronegative. The gene calls are TRBV6-1 and TRBJ1-5; D gene ambiguous. DNA for the CDR3: TGTGCCAGCAGTCTCGGGTCGAATCAGCCCCAGCATTTT. It is translated as CASSLGSNQPQHF.